These 18 T cell receptor beta chains were all obtained from the same sample, sequenced in a study of response to subunit inactivated influenza vaccine. TCRdb redid the calling of the RT-PCR reads with MiXCR, one entry per CDR3 protein. This table has about 160,000 distinct CDR3 sequences, 11% appearing once. The material was non-naive T cells sorted from PBMCs, obtained 45 days after vaccination. Receptor source: a man aged 50 to 60 who received an inactivated influenza vaccine.

The chain is built from TRBV20-1 and TRBJ1-2; the D gene is possibly TRBD1 (6 bases). The CDR3 totals 13 residues. Germline assignment: CDR1 DFQATT and CDR2 SNEGSKA (reference sequence). Trimming took 3 bases from V and 8 from J, leaving 16 bases between them. CDR3 sequence (DNA): TGCAGTGCTAGCCTATTACAGGGAGAGGGCTACACCTTC. It yields the protein CSASLLQGEGYTF.

This clonotype was observed a few times. This chain uses TRBV5-6 with TRBJ1-1, with a tentative D call TRBD1 (6 bases). The germline V gene has CDR1 SGHDT and CDR2 YYEEEE. V shed 3 bases and J shed 5 bases, with 20 bases lying between them. This CDR3 contains 16 residues. CDR3 sequence reads: CASSSVRPQGNTEAFF. CDR3 in DNA: TGTGCCAGCAGCTCCGTAAGACCCCAGGGGAATACTGAAGCTTTCTTT.

In this sample, this clonotype turned up many times. The DNA of the CDR3 is TGTGCCAGCAGCGTAGTGGGTCGCAGGGATGAGACCCAGTACTTC. Its protein product is CASSVVGRRDETQYF. This chain uses TRBV9 with TRBJ2-5; tentatively, D is TRBD1 (5 bases). Germline V lookup: CDR1 SGDLS, CDR2 YYNGEE. This CDR3 is built from 15 residues. Trimming cost V 0 bases and J 5 bases, with 14 bases left between them.

J is TRBJ2-1 and V is TRBV7-2; no clear D. The CDR3 covers 17 residues. In germline, CDR1 is SGHTA, CDR2 FQGNSA. Trimming removed 0 bases at V and 0 bases at J, with 12 bases between. In nucleotides, the CDR3 is TGTGCCAGCAGCTTAGCGGGTGGGGTGGGCTCCTACAATGAGCAGTTCTTC. Translated, it gives CASSLAGGVGSYNEQFF.

Worth noting for this clonotype: This may stem from a read error, because a much larger clone lies one nucleotide away. This rearrangement joins TRBV5-6 to TRBJ1-6, with no clear D. The germline CDR1 and CDR2 sequences are SGHDT and YYEEEE. Trimming shortened V by 4 bases and J by 8 bases, and 13 bases separated the two germline ends. This CDR3 spans 14 amino acids. The CDR3 nucleotides are TGTGCCAGCAGCCAAGATAAGCTTCATTCACCCCTCCACTTT. This codes for CASSQDKLHSPLHF.

This rearrangement joins TRBV2 to TRBJ1-2; 10 nucleotides line up with TRBD1. This CDR3 is built from 16 residues. Germline CDR1 and CDR2: SNHLY and FYNNEI. J was trimmed by 5 bases and V by 6 bases; bases with no gene match: 12. CDR3 coding DNA: TGTGCCAGCAGCCAGACGACCGGACAGGGGGTTTATGGCTACACCTTC. Amino acids: CASSQTTGQGVYGYTF.

This clonotype has more than one count but fewer than ten. The chain employs TRBV3-1 and TRBJ2-7, with a weak D call TRBD1 (6 bases). Trimming took 4 bases from V and 3 from J, leaving 19 bases between them. Germline CDR1 LGHDT, CDR2 YNNKEL (reference sequence). The CDR3 loop spans 16 amino acids. The CDR3 sequence: CASSRHPGTLFYEQYF. The DNA for the CDR3 is TGTGCCAGCAGCCGACACCCCGGGACACTTTTCTACGAGCAGTACTTC.

In its sample, this clonotype was seen a few times. This sequence joins TRBV10-3 and TRBJ2-1, with 7 bases fitting TRBD2. CDR3 length: 14 residues. Germline trimming cut 7 bases from V and 9 bases from J; bases unmatched to any gene: 12. Germline assignment: CDR1 ENHRY and CDR2 SYGVKD. The CDR3 loop reads CAITRDGGSGEQFF. CDR3 nucleotide sequence: TGTGCCATCACGAGGGACGGCGGGAGTGGTGAGCAGTTCTTC.

At least ten counts were recorded for this clonotype. The J gene is TRBJ2-1, the V gene TRBV30; maybe TRBD1 (5 bases). Germline lookup yields CDR1 GTSNPN and CDR2 SVGIG (reference sequence). Trimming shortened V by 2 bases and J by 6 bases, and 11 bases separated the two germline ends. This CDR3 is 13 amino acids long. The CDR3 nucleotides are TGTGCCTGGAGTCCCGGACACACCAATGAGCAGTTCTTC. Residues: CAWSPGHTNEQFF.

The chain couples TRBV10-2 to TRBJ2-1; D is unresolved. Germline CDR1 is WSHSY and CDR2 is SAAADI. The V gene lost 0 bases and the J gene lost 6 bases, with 12 bases spanning the gap. The CDR3 consists of 15 residues. The chain's CDR3 is CASSESRLRSNEQFF. The CDR3 nucleotides are TGCGCCAGCAGTGAGTCGAGGCTGCGAAGCAATGAGCAGTTCTTC.

In its sample, this clonotype was seen once. CDR3 sequence reads: CASSQEGGPGNEQFF. CDR3 nucleotide sequence: TGCGCCAGCAGCCAAGAAGGGGGGCCGGGCAATGAGCAGTTCTTC. This rearrangement joins TRBV4-1 to TRBJ2-1; D may be TRBD1 or TRBD2 (6 bases each). Trimming took 0 bases from V and 6 from J, leaving 12 bases between them. Germline lookup yields CDR1 MGHRA and CDR2 YSYEKL. The CDR3 spans 15 residues.

The CDR3 region is CASSLYLAGRRLGYGYTF. CDR3 coding DNA: TGTGCCAGCAGCTTGTACTTGGCAGGGAGACGTTTAGGCTATGGCTACACCTTC. The genes are TRBV5-4 and TRBJ1-2; TRBD1 might be the D (5 bases). V was cut by 1 base and J by 4 bases, with 23 bases left in between. Germline V gives CDR1 SGHNT, CDR2 YYREEE (reference sequence). The CDR3 totals 18 residues.

This clonotype was found a few times. V and J are TRBV28 and TRBJ2-3, with 12 bases matching TRBD2. From germline, CDR1 is MDHEN and CDR2 SYDVKM. Germline trimming cut 6 bases from V and 3 bases from J; bases unmatched to any gene: 4. This CDR3 comprises 15 residues. The CDR3 sequence is CASRTSGRITDTQYF. The CDR3 DNA follows: TGTGCCAGCAGGACTAGCGGGAGAATAACAGATACGCAGTATTTT.

The sample holds many counts of this clonotype. This chain connects TRBV3-1 to TRBJ1-5; possible D gene TRBD1, 5 bases. CDR1 and CDR2 (germline): LGHDT, YNNKEL (reference sequence). V shed 0 bases and J shed 3 bases, with 9 bases lying between them. CDR3 length equals 15 residues. This chain's CDR3 is CASSQDTGVNQPQHF. CDR3 sequence (DNA): TGTGCCAGCAGCCAAGATACAGGCGTCAATCAGCCCCAGCATTTT. Full variable domain (remainder filled in from reference TRBV3-1 and TRBJ1-5): DTAVSQTPKYLVTQMGNDKSIKCEQNLGHDTMYWYKQDSKKFLKIMFSYNNKELIINETVPNRFSPKSPDKAHLNLHINSLELGDSAVYFCASSQDTGVNQPQHFGDGTRLSIL.

This clonotype is termed medium-sized. The chain uses TRBV28 and TRBJ2-6; unclear D gene. The CDR3 is made up of 16 amino acids. Deletions cut 8 bases from V and 0 bases from J, with 14 bases between. From germline, CDR1 is MDHEN and CDR2 SYDVKM. CDR3 nucleotides: TGTGCCAGCTCCCGTAATACCCTCTCTGGGGCCAACGTCCTGACTTTC. As protein: CASSRNTLSGANVLTF.

This chain uses TRBV20-1 with TRBJ2-3, with 14 nucleotides matching TRBD2. The CDR3 covers 14 residues. The germline gives CDR1 DFQATT, CDR2 SNEGSKA (reference sequence). Losses at the gene ends were 5 bases for V and 3 bases for J; bases not matched to a gene: 1. The CDR3 coding sequence is TGCAGTGCTTGGACTAGCGGGAGGACAGATACGCAGTATTTT. Translation gives CSAWTSGRTDTQYF.

This clonotype showed up just a few times. The chain combines TRBV7-3 with TRBJ2-3; a possible D gene is TRBD2 (5 bases). Trimming removed 0 bases from V and 3 bases from J, with 13 bases in between. CDR3 length equals 16 residues. Germline V CDR1 and CDR2: SGHTA, FQGTGA. The CDR3 DNA reads as TGTGCCAGCAGCTTAACCGCGAGCGGAGGAACAGATACGCAGTATTTT. It encodes CASSLTASGGTDTQYF. Drawing the rest from reference TRBV7-3 and TRBJ2-3, the complete variable domain is GAGVSQTPSNKVTEKGKYVELRCDPISGHTALYWYRQSLGQGPEFLIYFQGTGAADDSGLPNDRFFAVRPEGSVSTLKIQRTERGDSAVYLCASSLTASGGTDTQYFGPGTRLTVL.

The chain joins TRBV20-1 to TRBJ2-1; D gene ambiguous. This CDR3 is built from 16 residues. Germline CDR1 and CDR2: DFQATT and SNEGSKA (reference sequence). Trimming left V 3 bases short and J 1 base short, with 16 bases between. CDR3 DNA: TGCAGTGCTAGTCCCCCCGGTGGTCAATCCTACAATGAGCAGTTCTTC. This translates into CSASPPGGQSYNEQFF.